This entry lists 5 T cell receptor beta chains sequenced from one sample in a study of blood T cells in healthy people across ages. A sample-barcoded 5' primer and a J-beta primer mix were used in a second PCR of about 7 to 12 cycles. TCRdb passed the 5' RACE reads through MiXCR, listing each CDR3 protein once. Here the sample spans 1,100,000 or so distinct CDR3 sequences, under 55% being singletons. Sequences were obtained from blood. The source is a woman aged 60-75 years in good health.

The CDR3 DNA reads TGTGCCAGCAGCCAGGCTCGGGGGGCTTCACCCCTCCACTTT. The encoded protein is CASSQARGASPLHF. This sequence joins TRBV14 and TRBJ1-6, with D possibly matching TRBD1 (6 bases). Trimming removed 3 bases from V and 9 bases from J, with 12 bases in between. The CDR3 consists of 14 residues. Germline V lookup: CDR1 SGHDN, CDR2 FVKESK. The complete variable domain, with remaining parts taken from reference TRBV14 and TRBJ1-6, reads EAGVTQFPSHSVIEKGQTVTLRCDPISGHDNLYWYRRVMGKEIKFLLHFVKESKQDESGMPNNRFLAERTGGTYSTLKVQPAELEDSGVYFCASSQARGASPLHFGNGTRLTVT.

The chain uses TRBV5-4 and TRBJ2-1; 8 nucleotides line up with TRBD1. CDR3 length equals 15 residues. Germline assignment: CDR1 SGHNT and CDR2 YYREEE (reference sequence). Trimming removed 4 bases from V and 6 bases from J; junction bases left unmatched: 9. The chain's CDR3 is CASSRRDRFRNEQFF. CDR3 coding DNA: TGTGCCAGCAGCCGGAGGGACAGGTTTCGCAATGAGCAGTTCTTC.

The chain recombines TRBV6-5 with TRBJ2-3; D remains ambiguous. This CDR3 has 16 residues. V was clipped by 2 bases and J by 1 base, with 13 bases between them. Germline V gene lookup returns CDR1 MNHEY and CDR2 SVGAGI. The CDR3 region is CASSYGWQTRTDTQYF. The CDR3 DNA follows: TGTGCCAGCAGTTACGGGTGGCAGACCCGCACAGATACGCAGTATTTT.

The gene calls are TRBV10-2 and TRBJ2-7, with TRBD2 matching 12 bases. The V gene end was trimmed by 6 bases and the J gene end by 2 bases; junction bases not matched to a gene: 5. CDR1 is WSHSY and CDR2 is SAAADI in the germline V gene. The CDR3 runs to 15 residues. The CDR3 loop is CASRVTSGSPYEQYF. The CDR3 DNA reads TGCGCCAGCAGGGTGACTAGCGGGAGCCCCTACGAGCAGTACTTC.

A remark on this clonotype: This sequence may be a read error, since a much larger clone differs from it by one base. V gene TRBV25-1 combines with J gene TRBJ2-1, with TRBD2 as a possible D gene (5 bases). CDR3 length: 16 residues. In germline, CDR1 is MGHDK, CDR2 SYGVNS. With 6 bases removed from V and 0 bases from J, the gap between germline ends came to 15 bases. DNA of the CDR3: TGTGCCAGCAGCCCAATCGTACGGGGCTCCTACAATGAGCAGTTCTTC. Amino acid sequence: CASSPIVRGSYNEQFF.